This T cell receptor beta chain was captured in a study of CD4+ T cells in melanoma. Whole-study findings and limits: Neoantigen-specific CD4+ T cells in melanoma reportedly had diverse differentiation states. CD8+ T cell, macrophage and B cell function reportedly correlated with neoantigen-specific CD4+ T cells.

Concerning this clone itself: Antigen unknown.

The assay was immunoSEQ multiplex PCR, and TCRdb's table has in-frame clones only and misses some. Of roughly 10,000 clones in the sample, over 55% were seen once. The junction had 10 bases not matched to a gene; V was cut back by 8 bases and J by 4 bases. The CDR3 contains 14 residues. The germline CDR1 and CDR2 sequences are GTSNPN and SVGIG (reference sequence). The receptor comes from a human donor with melanoma. The chain employs TRBV30 and TRBJ1-3; the match to TRBD1 covers 8 bases. Sequencing used cells from a culture (not recorded whether cultured in vitro). The CDR3 protein is CAMGQGALGNTIYF. The CDR3 nucleotides are TGTGCCATGGGGCAGGGGGCATTGGGAAACACCATATATTTT.